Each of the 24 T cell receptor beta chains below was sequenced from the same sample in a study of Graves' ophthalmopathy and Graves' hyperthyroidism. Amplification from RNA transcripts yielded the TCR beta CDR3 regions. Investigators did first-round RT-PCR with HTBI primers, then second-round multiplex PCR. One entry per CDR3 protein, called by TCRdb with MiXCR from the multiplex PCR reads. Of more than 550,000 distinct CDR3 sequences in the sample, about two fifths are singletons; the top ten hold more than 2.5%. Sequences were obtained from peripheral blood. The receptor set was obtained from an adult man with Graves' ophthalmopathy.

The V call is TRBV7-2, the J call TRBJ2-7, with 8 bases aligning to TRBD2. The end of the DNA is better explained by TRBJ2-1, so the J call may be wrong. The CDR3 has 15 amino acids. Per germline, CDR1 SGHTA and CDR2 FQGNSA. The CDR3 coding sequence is TGTGCCAGCAGCGCGGAGCGGGGGTTTCACAATGAGCAGTTCTTC. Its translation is CASSAERGFHNEQFF.

The CDR3 protein is CASRAGDGYTF. CDR3 DNA sequence: TGTGCCAGCAGGGCGGGGGATGGCTACACCTTC. The gene calls are TRBV6-1 and TRBJ1-2; D possibly corresponds to TRBD1 (5 bases). The CDR3 length is 11 residues. Germline CDR1 reads MNHNS; CDR2 reads SASEGT. Trimming stripped 6 bases from V and 6 bases from J, with 8 bases between.

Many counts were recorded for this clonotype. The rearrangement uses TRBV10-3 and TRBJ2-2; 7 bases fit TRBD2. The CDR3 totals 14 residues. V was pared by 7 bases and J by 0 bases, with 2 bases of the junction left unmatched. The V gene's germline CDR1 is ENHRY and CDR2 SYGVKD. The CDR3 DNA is TGTGCCATCAAACTAGCGCCGAACACCGGGGAGCTGTTTTTT. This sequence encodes CAIKLAPNTGELFF.

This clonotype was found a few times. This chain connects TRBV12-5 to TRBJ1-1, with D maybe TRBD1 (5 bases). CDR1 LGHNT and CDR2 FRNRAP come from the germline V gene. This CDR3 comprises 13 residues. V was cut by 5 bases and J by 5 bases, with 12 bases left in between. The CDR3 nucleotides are TGTGCTAGTGGTCGGGACTGGGGGACTGAAGCTTTCTTT. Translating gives CASGRDWGTEAFF. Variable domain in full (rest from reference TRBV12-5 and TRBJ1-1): DARVTQTPRHKVTEMGQEVTMRCQPILGHNTVFWYRQTMMQGLELLAYFRNRAPLDDSGMPKDRFSAEMPDATLATLKIQPSEPRDSAVYFCASGRDWGTEAFFGQGTRLTVV.

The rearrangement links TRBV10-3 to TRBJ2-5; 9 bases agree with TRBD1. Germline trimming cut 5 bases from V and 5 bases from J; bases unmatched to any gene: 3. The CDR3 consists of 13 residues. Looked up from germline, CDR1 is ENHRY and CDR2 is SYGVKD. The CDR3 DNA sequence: TGTGCCATCAGTCAGACAGGGGGGGAGACCCAGTACTTC. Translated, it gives CAISQTGGETQYF.

The CDR3 loop is CASSLRGRSSTDTQYF. The CDR3 coding sequence is TGTGCCAGCAGCTTAAGGGGGCGCTCCAGCACAGATACGCAGTATTTT. The J gene is TRBJ2-3, the V gene TRBV7-3; perhaps TRBD1 as D (6 bases). Trimming left V 1 base short and J 0 bases short, with 11 bases between. CDR1 and CDR2 (germline): SGHTA, FQGTGA. The CDR3 totals 16 residues.

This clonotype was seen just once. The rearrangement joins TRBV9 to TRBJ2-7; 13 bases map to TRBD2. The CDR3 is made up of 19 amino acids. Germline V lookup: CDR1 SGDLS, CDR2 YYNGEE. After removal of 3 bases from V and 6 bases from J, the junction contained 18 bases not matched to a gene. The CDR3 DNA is TGTGCCAGCAGCGCCTCTCGGACTAGCGGGGGCCCCAACGAGGGCGAGCAGTACTTC. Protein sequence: CASSASRTSGGPNEGEQYF.

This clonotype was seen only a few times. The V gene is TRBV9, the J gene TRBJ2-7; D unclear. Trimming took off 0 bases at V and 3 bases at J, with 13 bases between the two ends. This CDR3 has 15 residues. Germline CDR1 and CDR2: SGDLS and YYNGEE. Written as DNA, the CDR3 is TGTGCCAGCAGCGTAGGCCAGAGCCTAAACTACGAGCAGTACTTC. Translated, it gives CASSVGQSLNYEQYF.

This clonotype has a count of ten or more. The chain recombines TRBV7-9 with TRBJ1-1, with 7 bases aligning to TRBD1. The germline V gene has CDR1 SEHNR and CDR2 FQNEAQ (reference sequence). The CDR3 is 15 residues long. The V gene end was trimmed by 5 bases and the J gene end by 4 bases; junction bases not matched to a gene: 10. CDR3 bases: TGTGCCAGCAGCCCGACAGGGACCGAAGGCACTGAAGCTTTCTTT. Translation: CASSPTGTEGTEAFF. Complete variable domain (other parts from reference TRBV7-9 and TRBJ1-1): DTGVSQNPRHKITKRGQNVTFRCDPISEHNRLYWYRQTLGQGPEFLTYFQNEAQLEKSRLLSDRFSAERPKGSFSTLEIQRTEQGDSAMYLCASSPTGTEGTEAFFGQGTRLTVV.

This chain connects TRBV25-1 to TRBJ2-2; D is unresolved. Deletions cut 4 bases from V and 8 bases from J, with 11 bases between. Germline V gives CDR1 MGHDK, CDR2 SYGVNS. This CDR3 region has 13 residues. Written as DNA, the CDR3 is TGTGCCAGCAGTGGTTCCAACGTAGGGGAGCTGTTTTTT. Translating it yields CASSGSNVGELFF.

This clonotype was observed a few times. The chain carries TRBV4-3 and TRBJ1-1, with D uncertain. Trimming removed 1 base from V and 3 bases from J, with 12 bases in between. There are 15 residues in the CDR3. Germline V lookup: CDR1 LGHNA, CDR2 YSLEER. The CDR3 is CASSQATVRYTEAFF. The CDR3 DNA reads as TGCGCCAGCAGCCAAGCGACCGTTCGGTACACTGAAGCTTTCTTT.

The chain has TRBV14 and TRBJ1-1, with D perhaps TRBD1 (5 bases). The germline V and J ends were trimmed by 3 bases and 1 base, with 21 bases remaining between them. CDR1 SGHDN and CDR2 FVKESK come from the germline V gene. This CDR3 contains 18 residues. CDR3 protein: CASSHPARGPPRNTEAFF. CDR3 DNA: TGTGCCAGCAGCCATCCCGCGAGGGGCCCCCCGAGGAACACTGAAGCTTTCTTT.

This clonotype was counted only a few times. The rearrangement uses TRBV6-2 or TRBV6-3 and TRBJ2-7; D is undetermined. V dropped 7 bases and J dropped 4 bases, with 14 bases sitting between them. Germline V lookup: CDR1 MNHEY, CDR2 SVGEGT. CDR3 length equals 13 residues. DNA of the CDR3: TGTGCCAGCAAGGGAACCGGACCTTACGAGCAGTACTTC. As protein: CASKGTGPYEQYF.

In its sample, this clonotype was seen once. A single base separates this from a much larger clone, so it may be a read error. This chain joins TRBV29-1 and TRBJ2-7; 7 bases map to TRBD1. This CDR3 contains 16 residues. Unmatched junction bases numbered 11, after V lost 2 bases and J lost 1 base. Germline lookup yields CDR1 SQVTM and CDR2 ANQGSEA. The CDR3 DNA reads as TGCAGCGTTGAATATGGGGGACAGCAGATGTCCTACGAGCAGTACTTC. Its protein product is CSVEYGGQQMSYEQYF.

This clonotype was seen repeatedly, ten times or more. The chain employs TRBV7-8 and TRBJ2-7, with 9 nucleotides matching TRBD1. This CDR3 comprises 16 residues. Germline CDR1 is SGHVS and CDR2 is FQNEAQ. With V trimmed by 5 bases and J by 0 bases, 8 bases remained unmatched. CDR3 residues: CASSIGGTGFSYEQYF. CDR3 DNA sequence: TGTGCCAGCAGCATTGGGGGGACAGGGTTCTCCTACGAGCAGTACTTC. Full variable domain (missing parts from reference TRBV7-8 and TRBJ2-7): GAGVSQSPRYKVAKRGQDVALRCDPISGHVSLFWYQQALGQGPEFLTYFQNEAQLDKSGLPSDRFFAERPEGSVSTLKIQRTQQEDSAVYLCASSIGGTGFSYEQYFGPGTRLTVT.

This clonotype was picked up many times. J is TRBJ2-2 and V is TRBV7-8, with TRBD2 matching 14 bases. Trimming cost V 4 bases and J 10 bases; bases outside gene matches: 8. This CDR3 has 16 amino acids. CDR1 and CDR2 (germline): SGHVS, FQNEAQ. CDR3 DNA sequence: TGTGCCAGCAGCTCCCCCGGGACTAGCGGGAGCGTGGAGCTGTTTTTT. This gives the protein CASSSPGTSGSVELFF.

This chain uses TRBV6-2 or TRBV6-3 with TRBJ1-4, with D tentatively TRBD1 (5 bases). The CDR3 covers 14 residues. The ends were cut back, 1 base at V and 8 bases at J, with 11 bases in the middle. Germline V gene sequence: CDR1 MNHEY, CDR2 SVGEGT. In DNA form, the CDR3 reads TGTGCCAGCAGTTACTGGGGGGTCGGAGAAAAACTGTTTTTT. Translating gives CASSYWGVGEKLFF.

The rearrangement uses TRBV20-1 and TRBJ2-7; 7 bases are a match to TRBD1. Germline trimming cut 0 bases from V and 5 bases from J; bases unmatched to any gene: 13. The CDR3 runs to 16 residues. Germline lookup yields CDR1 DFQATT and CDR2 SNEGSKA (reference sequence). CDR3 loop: CSARDPTGYNWDEQYF. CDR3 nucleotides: TGCAGTGCTAGAGATCCGACAGGGTACAATTGGGACGAGCAGTACTTC.

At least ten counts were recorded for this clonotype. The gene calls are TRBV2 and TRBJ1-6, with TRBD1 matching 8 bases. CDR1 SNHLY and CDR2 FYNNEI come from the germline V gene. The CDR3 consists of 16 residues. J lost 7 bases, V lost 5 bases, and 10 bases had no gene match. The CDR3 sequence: CASSRIVGTGNSPLHF. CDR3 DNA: TGTGCCAGCAGTCGTATCGTCGGGACAGGCAATTCACCCCTCCACTTT.

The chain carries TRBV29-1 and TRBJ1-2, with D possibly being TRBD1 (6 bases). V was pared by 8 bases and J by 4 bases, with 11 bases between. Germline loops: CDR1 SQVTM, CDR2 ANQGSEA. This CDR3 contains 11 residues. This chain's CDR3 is CSSRTVYGYTF. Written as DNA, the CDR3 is TGCAGCTCAAGGACAGTCTATGGCTACACCTTC.

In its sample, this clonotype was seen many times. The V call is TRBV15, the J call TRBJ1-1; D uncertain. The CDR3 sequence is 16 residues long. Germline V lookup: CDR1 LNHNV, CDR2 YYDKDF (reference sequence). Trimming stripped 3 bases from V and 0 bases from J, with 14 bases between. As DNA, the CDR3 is TGTGCCACCAGCAGCAGTGCCACGCCCATGAACACTGAAGCTTTCTTT. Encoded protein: CATSSSATPMNTEAFF.

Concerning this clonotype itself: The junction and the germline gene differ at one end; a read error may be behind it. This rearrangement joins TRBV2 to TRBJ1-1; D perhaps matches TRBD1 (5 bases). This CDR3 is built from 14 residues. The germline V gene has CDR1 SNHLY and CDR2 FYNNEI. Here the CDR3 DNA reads TGTGCCAGCAGAGAGGGTGGGGGAGAGACTGAAGCTCTCTTT. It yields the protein CASREGGGETEALF. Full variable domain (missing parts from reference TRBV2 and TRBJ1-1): EPEVTQTPSHQVTQMGQEVILRCVPISNHLYFYWYRQILGQKVEFLVSFYNNEISEKSEIFDDQFSVERPDGSNFTLKIRSTKLEDSAMYFCASREGGGETEALFGQGTRLTVV.

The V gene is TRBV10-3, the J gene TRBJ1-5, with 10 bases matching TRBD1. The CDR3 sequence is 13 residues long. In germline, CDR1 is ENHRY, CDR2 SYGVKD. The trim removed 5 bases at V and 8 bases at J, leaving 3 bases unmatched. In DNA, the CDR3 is TGTGCCATCAGTTCCGGGACAGGGGAGCCCCAGCATTTT. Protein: CAISSGTGEPQHF.

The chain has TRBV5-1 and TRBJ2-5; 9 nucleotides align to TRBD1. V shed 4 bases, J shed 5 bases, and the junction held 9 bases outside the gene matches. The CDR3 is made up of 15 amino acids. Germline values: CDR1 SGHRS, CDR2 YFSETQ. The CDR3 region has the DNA TGCGCCAGCAGCCCGGTTGGGACAGGGAGGGAGACCCAGTACTTC. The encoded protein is CASSPVGTGRETQYF.